Listed here are 3 T cell receptor beta chains from one sample, sequenced in a study of neoadjuvant anti-PD-1 for oral cavity cancer. Here immunoSEQ multiplex PCR was the method, and the copy in TCRdb shows in-frame clones only, minus some. Found here are about 61,000 clones, approximately 79% of them singletons; the top ten hold 2.6%. This specimen was PBMCs, taken before nivolumab (anti-PD-1) treatment. The source is a person between 40 and 79 years old with oral cavity squamous cell carcinoma.

A few counts support this clone. The gene calls are TRBV7-2 and TRBJ2-7; the D is unclear. The germline V gene has CDR1 SGHTA and CDR2 FQGNSA. V lost 2 bases, J lost 6 bases, and 14 bases lay in between. The CDR3 totals 14 residues. The CDR3 sequence: CASSLSGRLSEQYF. The DNA for the CDR3 is TGTGCCAGCAGCTTAAGTGGAAGACTTTCCGAGCAGTACTTC. Filled out from reference TRBV7-2 and TRBJ2-7, the complete variable domain reads GAGVSQSPSNKVTEKGKDVELRCDPISGHTALYWYRQSLGQGLEFLIYFQGNSAPDKSGLPSDRFSAERTGGSVSTLTIQRTQQEDSAVYLCASSLSGRLSEQYFGPGTRLTVT.

The chain couples TRBV2 to TRBJ2-7, with TRBD2 matching 9 bases. V lost 3 bases, J lost 2 bases, and 5 bases stayed unmatched. The CDR3 is 15 residues long. CDR1 is SNHLY, CDR2 FYNNEI, per germline. The CDR3 protein is CASSEERGDTYEQYF. CDR3 DNA sequence: TGTGCCAGCAGTGAGGAGCGGGGGGACACCTACGAGCAGTACTTC.

This clone came up a few times. The chain recombines TRBV29-1 with TRBJ2-1; D gene uncertain. This CDR3 comprises 12 residues. The V gene's germline CDR1 is SQVTM and CDR2 ANQGSEA. V was shortened by 3 bases and J by 3 bases, with 6 bases between the two germline ends. Here the CDR3 reads CSVDVSYNEQFF. The CDR3 nucleotides are TGCAGCGTTGATGTTAGCTACAATGAGCAGTTCTTC.